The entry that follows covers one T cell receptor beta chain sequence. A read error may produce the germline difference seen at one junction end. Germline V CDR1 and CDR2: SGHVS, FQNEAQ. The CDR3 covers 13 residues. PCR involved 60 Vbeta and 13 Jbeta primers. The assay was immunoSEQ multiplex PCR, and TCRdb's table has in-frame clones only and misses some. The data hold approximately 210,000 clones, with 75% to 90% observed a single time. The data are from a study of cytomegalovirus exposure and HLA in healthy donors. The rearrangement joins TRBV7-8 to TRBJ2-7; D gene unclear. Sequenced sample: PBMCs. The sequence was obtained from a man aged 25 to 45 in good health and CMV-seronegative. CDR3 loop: CASSSPVAYKQYF. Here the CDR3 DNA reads TGTGCCAGCAGCTCACCGGTAGCCTACAAGCAGTACTTC.